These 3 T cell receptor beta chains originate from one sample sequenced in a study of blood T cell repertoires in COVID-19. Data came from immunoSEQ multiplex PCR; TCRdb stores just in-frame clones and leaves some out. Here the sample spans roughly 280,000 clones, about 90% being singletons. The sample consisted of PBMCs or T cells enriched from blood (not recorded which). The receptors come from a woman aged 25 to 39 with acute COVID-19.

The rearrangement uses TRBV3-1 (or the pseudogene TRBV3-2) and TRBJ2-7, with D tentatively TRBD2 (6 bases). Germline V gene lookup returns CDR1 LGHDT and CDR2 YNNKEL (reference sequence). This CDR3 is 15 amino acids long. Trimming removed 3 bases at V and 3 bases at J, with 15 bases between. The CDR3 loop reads CASSHPSGLLYEQYF. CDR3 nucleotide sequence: TGTGCCAGCAGCCACCCGAGCGGGCTGCTCTACGAGCAGTACTTC.

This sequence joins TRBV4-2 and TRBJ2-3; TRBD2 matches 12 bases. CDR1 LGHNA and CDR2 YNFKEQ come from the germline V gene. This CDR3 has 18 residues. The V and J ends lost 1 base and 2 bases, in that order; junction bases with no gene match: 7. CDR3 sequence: CASSQGTSGGSITDTQYF. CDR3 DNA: TGTGCCAGCAGCCAAGGAACTAGCGGGGGGTCGATCACAGATACGCAGTATTTT.

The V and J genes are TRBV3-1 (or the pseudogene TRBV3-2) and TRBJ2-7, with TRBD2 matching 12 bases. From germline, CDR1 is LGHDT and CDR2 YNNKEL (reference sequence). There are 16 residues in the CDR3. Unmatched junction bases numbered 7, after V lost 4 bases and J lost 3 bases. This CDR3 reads CASSPDSSGRDYEQYF. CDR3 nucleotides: TGTGCCAGCAGCCCAGATTCTAGCGGGAGGGACTACGAGCAGTACTTC.